This passage covers 4 T cell receptor beta chains from one sample sequenced in a study of spatial heterogeneity in lung cancer. TCRdb processed the 5' RACE reads anew with MiXCR; each CDR3 protein has one entry. The table includes approximately 6,800 distinct CDR3 sequences, around 14% detected once. Time point reported: sample taken at primary tumor resection. Antigen specificity for these receptors is unknown. Overall study results and limits: Within tumors, counts of expanded alpha and beta TCRs tracked tumor mutation counts.

Specimen: lung tumor tissue, collected at surgery. The receptors derive from a male donor with early-stage non-small cell lung cancer.

Relative to its sample, this clonotype is medium-sized. A library made for alpha chains picked up this beta chain off target, so its size means little. The rearrangement joins TRBV5-1 to TRBJ1-1; D may be TRBD1 (6 bases). The CDR3 contains 15 residues. The germline gives CDR1 SGHRS, CDR2 YFSETQ. Trimming shortened V by 0 bases and J by 1 base, and 10 bases separated the two germline ends. CDR3 in amino acids: CASSLALTGNTEAFF. The DNA of the CDR3 is TGCGCCAGCAGCTTGGCCCTGACAGGGAACACTGAAGCTTTCTTT.

This clonotype is medium-sized (0.01 to 0.1%). This beta chain appears as a stray read in a library generated for alpha chains; its size is not informative. The V and J genes are TRBV12-3 or TRBV12-4 and TRBJ2-5; no reliable D call. This CDR3 has 13 amino acids. The V end was cut by 3 bases, the J end by 5 bases, with 10 bases between. CDR3 sequence: CASSLLGLETQYF. The DNA of the CDR3 is TGTGCCAGCAGTTTGTTAGGGCTGGAGACCCAGTACTTC.

This clonotype appeared many times. The library was prepared for alpha chains; this beta chain is a stray read, so its frequency means little. The rearrangement joins TRBV18 to TRBJ2-1; perhaps TRBD2 as D (5 bases). Germline CDR1 KGHSH, CDR2 LQKENI. The CDR3 totals 15 residues. The V end was cut by 2 bases, the J end by 5 bases, with 13 bases between. CDR3 in DNA: TGTGCCAGCTCACCATCGAGGGATGGGAACAATGAGCAGTTCTTC. This sequence encodes CASSPSRDGNNEQFF.

This clonotype was observed at least ten times. Found in a library prepared for alpha chains, this beta chain is an off-target read, and its abundance has little meaning. V usage is TRBV10-1 and J usage is TRBJ2-7, with TRBD1 identical over 7 bases. Germline V gene lookup returns CDR1 WNHNN and CDR2 SYGVQD (reference sequence). There are 14 residues in the CDR3. Trimming took 3 bases from V and 0 from J; bases not matched to a gene: 2. CDR3 bases: TGCGCCAGCAGTGACGGACAGGCCTCCTACGAGCAGTACTTC. Translation gives CASSDGQASYEQYF.